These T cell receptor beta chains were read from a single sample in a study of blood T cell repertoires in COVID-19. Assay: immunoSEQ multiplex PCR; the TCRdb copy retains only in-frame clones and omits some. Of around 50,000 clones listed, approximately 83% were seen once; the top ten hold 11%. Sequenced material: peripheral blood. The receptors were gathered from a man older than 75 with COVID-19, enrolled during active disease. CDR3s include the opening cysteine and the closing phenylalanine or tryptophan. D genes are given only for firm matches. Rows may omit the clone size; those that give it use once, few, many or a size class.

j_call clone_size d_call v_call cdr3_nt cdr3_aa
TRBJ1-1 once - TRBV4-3 TGCGCCAGCAGCCAAGATCTTAGTATCGGGAACACTGAAGCTTTCTTT CASSQDLSIGNTEAFF
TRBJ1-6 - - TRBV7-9 TGTGCCAGCACAGCAACCTATAATTCACCCCTCCACTTT CASTATYNSPLHF
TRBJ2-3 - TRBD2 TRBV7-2 TGTGCCAGCAGCTTAGTAGGGTCTAGCGGGGCGGGGACAGATACGCAGTATTTT CASSLVGSSGAGTDTQYF
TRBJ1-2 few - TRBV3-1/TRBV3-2 TGTGCCAGCAGCCAAGTCGGGTCAGGGAACTATGGCTACACCTTC CASSQVGSGNYGYTF
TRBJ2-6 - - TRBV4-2 TGTGCCAGCAGCCAAGTATTCAGGGATGGGGCCAACGTCCTGACTTTC CASSQVFRDGANVLTF
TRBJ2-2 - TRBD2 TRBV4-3 TGCGCCAGCAGCCAAGGGGGACTAGCGGGAGGGATAACCGGGGAGCTGTTTTTT CASSQGGLAGGITGELFF
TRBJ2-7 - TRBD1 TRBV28 TGTGCCAGCAGTTTGTATGGGGTTGGGACAGGGGGATACGAGCAGTACTTC CASSLYGVGTGGYEQYF
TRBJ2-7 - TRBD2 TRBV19 TGTGCCAGTAGTACCACCTCCGGGACTACGGTGGGCGAGCAGTACTTC CASSTTSGTTVGEQYF
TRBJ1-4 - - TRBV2 TGTGCCAGCACCTGGGAGAAGGAAAAACTGTTTTTT CASTWEKEKLFF
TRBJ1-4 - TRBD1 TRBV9 TGTGCCAGCAGCTCACCGGACAGGGGGCACGAAAAACTGTTTTTT CASSSPDRGHEKLFF
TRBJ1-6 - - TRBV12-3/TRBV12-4 TGTGCCAGCAGTTTATCCTATTCACCCCTCCACTTT CASSLSYSPLHF
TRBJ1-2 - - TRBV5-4 TGTGCCAGCAGCTTGAGTCTGGGTGAGGGTGTTGGCTACACCTTC CASSLSLGEGVGYTF
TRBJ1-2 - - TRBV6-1 TGTGCCAGCAGTGAGGTCGGGGGGAACTATGGCTACACCTTC CASSEVGGNYGYTF
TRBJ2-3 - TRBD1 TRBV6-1 TGTGCCAGCAGTGACCCGACAGGGGGCCGGGGAGATACGCAGTATTTT CASSDPTGGRGDTQYF
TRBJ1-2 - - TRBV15 TGTGCCACCAGCAGAGGCTTTGAGGGCAACTATGGCTACACCTTC CATSRGFEGNYGYTF
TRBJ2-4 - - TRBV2 TGTGCCACCCGTCGGGGGGCCAAAAACATTCAGTACTTC CATRRGAKNIQYF
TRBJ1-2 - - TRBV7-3 TGTGCCAGCAGCGTCGGAGCGCTTTTAAACTATGGCTACACCTTC CASSVGALLNYGYTF
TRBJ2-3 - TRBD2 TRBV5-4 TGTGCCAGCAGCCCTGCCGGGGGGCGGGGGGGCACAAATACGCAGTATTTT CASSPAGGRGGTNTQYF
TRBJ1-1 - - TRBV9 TGTGCCAGCAGCGTAGGACCGGGGACTGAAGCTTTCTTT CASSVGPGTEAFF
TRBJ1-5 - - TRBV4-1 TGCGCCAGCAGCCCAGGGTGGGGGCGCGAAGGAGCCCAGCCCCAGCATTTT CASSPGWGREGAQPQHF
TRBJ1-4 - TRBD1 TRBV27 TGTGCCAGCAGTTTGCTGACAGGGCCCTTGTTTTTT CASSLLTGPLFF
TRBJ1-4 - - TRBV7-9 TGTGCCAGCAGCGTGTATTCAACTAATGAAAAACTGTTTTTT CASSVYSTNEKLFF
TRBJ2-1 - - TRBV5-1 TGCGCCAGCAGCCGAGGACTTCCCGAGGCAAATGAGCAGTTCTTC CASSRGLPEANEQFF
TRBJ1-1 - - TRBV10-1 TGCGCCAGCAGTGAGGAGGGGACACTGAACACTGAAGCTTTCTTT CASSEEGTLNTEAFF
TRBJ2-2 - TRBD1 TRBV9 TGTGCCAGCAGCCCACGAGTACGAGACAGGGGGGGAACAATCGGGGAGCTGTTTTTT CASSPRVRDRGGTIGELFF
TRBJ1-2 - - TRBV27 TGTGCCAGCAGTCTCCCAGGGAAGGGCTACACCTTC CASSLPGKGYTF
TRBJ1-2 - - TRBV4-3 TGCGCCAGCAGCCATTCCGGGACTGTGGGGTATGGCTACACCTTC CASSHSGTVGYGYTF
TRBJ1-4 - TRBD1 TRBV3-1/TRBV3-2 TGTGCCAGCAGCCAAGTCTGGACAGGGGGCAGTGAAAAACTGTTTTTT CASSQVWTGGSEKLFF
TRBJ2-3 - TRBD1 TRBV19 TGTGCCAGTAGTATGGGACAGGGATTAGATACGCAGTATTTT CASSMGQGLDTQYF
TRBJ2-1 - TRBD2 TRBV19 TGTGCCAGTAGTCCGCGACTAGCGGGAGCCAATGAGCAGTTCTTC CASSPRLAGANEQFF
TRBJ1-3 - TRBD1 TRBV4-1 TGCGCCAGCAGCCTCGGACAGGGCGGCCTCCTCTCTGGAAACACCATATATTTT CASSLGQGGLLSGNTIYF
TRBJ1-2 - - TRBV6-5 TGTGCCAGCAGTTACTTCGCAGGGGCTAAGGGAGGCTACACCTTC CASSYFAGAKGGYTF
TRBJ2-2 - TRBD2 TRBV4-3 TGCGCCAGCAGCCGGTCCCCCCCCGGGACTAGCAGCGGCGGGGAGCTGTTTTTT CASSRSPPGTSSGGELFF
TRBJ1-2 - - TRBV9 TGTGCCAGCAGCGCCCAGGGTTACGGCTATGGCTACACCTTC CASSAQGYGYGYTF
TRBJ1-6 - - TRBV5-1 TGCGCCAGCAGCTGGGAGGGAGGGTATAATTCACCCCTCCACTTT CASSWEGGYNSPLHF
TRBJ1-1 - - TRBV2 TGTGCCAGCAGCTACCAGGCGATTGCTTTCTTT CASSYQAIAFF
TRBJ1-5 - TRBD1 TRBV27 TGTGCCAGCAGGGCCACCTGGCAGGGGGATCGGCCCCAGCATTTT CASRATWQGDRPQHF
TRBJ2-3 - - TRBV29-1 TGCAGCGTGGACGAGGGTAGCACAGATACGCAGTATTTT CSVDEGSTDTQYF
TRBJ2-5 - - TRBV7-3 TGTGCCAGCAGCCGGGGAGGCACGGGGGAGACCCAGTACTTC CASSRGGTGETQYF
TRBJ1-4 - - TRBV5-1 TGCGCCAGCAGCTTGCCTGGGAGTGACCGAGGAAAACTGTTTTTT CASSLPGSDRGKLFF
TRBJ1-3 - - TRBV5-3 TGTGCCAGAAGCCTACAGGGTTACAGAAACACCATATATTTT CARSLQGYRNTIYF
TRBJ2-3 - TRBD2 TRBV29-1 TGCAGCGTGACACTAGCGGGAGGGCCCGATACGCAGTATTTT CSVTLAGGPDTQYF
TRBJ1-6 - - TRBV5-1 TGCGCCAGCAGCTTGGAGACAGCGAATTCACCCCTCCACTTT CASSLETANSPLHF
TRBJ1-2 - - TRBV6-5 TGTGCCAGCAGTTACTACGGGGGGGAATATGGCTACACCTTC CASSYYGGEYGYTF
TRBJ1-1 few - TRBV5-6 TGTGCCAGCAGCTTGCCGCAGATCATGAACACTGAAGCTTTCTTT CASSLPQIMNTEAFF
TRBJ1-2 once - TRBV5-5 TGTGCCAGCAGCTCACAGGGTCTTTATGGCTACACCTTC CASSSQGLYGYTF
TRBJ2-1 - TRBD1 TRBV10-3 TGTGCCATCACCCCCAGGGGGATAGACAATGAGCAGTTCTTC CAITPRGIDNEQFF
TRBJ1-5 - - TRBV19 TGTGCCAGTAGCAAATCGGGAAGTTACGATCAGCCCCAGCATTTT CASSKSGSYDQPQHF
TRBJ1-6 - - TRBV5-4 TGTGCCAGCAGCCCCCGGGCAGGGGAACTTTCACCCCTCCACTTT CASSPRAGELSPLHF
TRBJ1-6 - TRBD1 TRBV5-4 TGTGCCAGCAGCTTGGACAGGGGAAATTCACCCCTCCACTTT CASSLDRGNSPLHF
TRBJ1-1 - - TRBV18 TGTGCCAGCTCACCCGGAGGGGATTACGCTGAAGCTTTCTTT CASSPGGDYAEAFF